This entry lists 26 T cell receptor beta chains sequenced from one sample in a study of T-cell memory formation after mild COVID-19. TCRdb ran MiXCR on the 5' RACE reads and lists one entry per CDR3 protein. The sample includes around 510,000 distinct CDR3 sequences, about 20% of them seen just once. Input material: PBMCs or a T cell subset sorted from them (not recorded which). The receptor source for this set is an adult woman who had mild COVID-19 (a few samples of this study predate the infection). Cell type and time point are not known.

This clonotype was seen only a few times. CDR3 residues: CATSRDRLAGVSTQYF. The CDR3 region has the DNA TGTGCCACCAGCAGAGATAGACTAGCGGGGGTGTCTACGCAGTATTTT. The chain joins TRBV15 to TRBJ2-3; TRBD2 matches 12 bases. This CDR3 is built from 16 residues. The V segment lost 0 bases and the J segment 8 bases; nucleotides outside the gene matches: 6. Per germline, CDR1 LNHNV and CDR2 YYDKDF (reference sequence).

This clonotype was detected ten times or more. The chain combines TRBV5-1 with TRBJ2-5; 8 bases align to TRBD1. V was clipped by 7 bases and J by 4 bases; unmatched bases: 9. The CDR3 consists of 14 residues. CDR1 and CDR2 (germline): SGHRS, YFSETQ. The CDR3 loop is CASGDRGVGETQYF. CDR3 nucleotide sequence: TGCGCCAGCGGAGACAGGGGAGTAGGAGAGACCCAGTACTTC.

A few counts support this clonotype. This chain joins TRBV7-6 and TRBJ2-1; D is perhaps TRBD1 (5 bases). The CDR3 totals 12 residues. Germline CDR1 reads SGHVS; CDR2 reads FNYEAQ. V was cut by 7 bases and J by 5 bases, with 9 bases left in between. CDR3 region: CASKGWDNEQFF. The CDR3 nucleotides read TGTGCCAGCAAGGGGTGGGACAATGAGCAGTTCTTC. The whole variable domain, remainder taken from reference TRBV7-6 and TRBJ2-1, is GAGVSQSPRYKVTKRGQDVALRCDPISGHVSLYWYRQALGQGPEFLTYFNYEAQQDKSGLPNDRFSAERPEGSISTLTIQRTEQRDSAMYRCASKGWDNEQFFGPGTRLTVL.

This clonotype was picked up a small number of times. V and J are TRBV12-3 or TRBV12-4 and TRBJ2-3; TRBD2 matches 15 bases. CDR3 length: 16 residues. V lost 5 bases, J lost 7 bases, and 7 bases stayed unmatched. CDR3 nucleotides: TGTGCCAGCAGTCCCTTGGGACTAGCGGGGGGAAATACGCAGTATTTT. This translates into CASSPLGLAGGNTQYF.

This chain connects TRBV28 to TRBJ2-1; 8 bases match TRBD1. V trimming: 6 bases; J trimming: 4 bases; junction bases outside the gene matches: 8. The CDR3 runs to 15 residues. Germline V gene sequence: CDR1 MDHEN, CDR2 SYDVKM. The CDR3 region is CASRDRGGRYNEQFF. In DNA, the CDR3 is TGTGCCAGCAGAGACAGGGGCGGCCGATACAATGAGCAGTTCTTC.

This clonotype has at least ten counts. The chain has TRBV4-2 and TRBJ2-1; D call uncertain. The V end was cut by 1 base, the J end by 0 bases, with 10 bases between. Germline lookup yields CDR1 LGHNA and CDR2 YNFKEQ. This CDR3 has 16 residues. Here the CDR3 DNA reads TGTGCCAGCAGCCAAGTTAGGGCGGACTCCTACAATGAGCAGTTCTTC. This codes for CASSQVRADSYNEQFF.

V and J are TRBV6-5 and TRBJ2-2; 10 bases fit TRBD2. J gave up 6 bases and V 4 bases, and 5 bases lay outside the gene matches. Looked up from germline, CDR1 is MNHEY and CDR2 is SVGAGI. The CDR3 covers 15 residues. The CDR3 reads CASSWSGGAAGELFF. CDR3 nucleotide sequence: TGTGCCAGCAGTTGGAGCGGGGGGGCCGCCGGGGAGCTGTTTTTT.

This clonotype was counted a few times. The CDR3: CASSLLQGARGNQPQHF. In nucleotides, the CDR3 is TGCGCCAGCAGCTTACTCCAGGGGGCGCGTGGCAATCAGCCCCAGCATTTT. The rearrangement joins TRBV5-1 to TRBJ1-5, with TRBD1 matching over 8 bases. Germline assignment: CDR1 SGHRS and CDR2 YFSETQ. V shed 2 bases, J shed 2 bases, and the junction held 9 bases outside the gene matches. The CDR3 consists of 17 residues.

The genes are TRBV5-4 and TRBJ2-3; D remains ambiguous. The germline CDR1 and CDR2 sequences are SGHNT and YYREEE (reference sequence). The CDR3 runs 14 residues. Trimming took 0 bases from V and 2 from J, leaving 7 bases between them. For the CDR3, the DNA is TGTGCCAGCAGCTTGGAATCAGACACAGATACGCAGTATTTT. It is translated as CASSLESDTDTQYF.

This clonotype was seen only a few times. V usage is TRBV6-5 and J usage is TRBJ2-3; TRBD2 is a possible D gene (7 bases). The CDR3 is made up of 14 amino acids. CDR1 MNHEY and CDR2 SVGAGI come from the germline V gene. Trimming stripped 2 bases from V and 3 bases from J, with 9 bases between. For the CDR3, the DNA is TGTGCCAGCAGTTACGAGGGGGGGACAGATACGCAGTATTTT. This codes for CASSYEGGTDTQYF.

This clonotype has only a few counts. The chain combines TRBV5-1 with TRBJ2-7, with 10 bases fitting TRBD1. The V gene's germline CDR1 is SGHRS and CDR2 YFSETQ. This CDR3 is 16 amino acids long. J gave up 4 bases and V 4 bases, and 11 bases lay outside the gene matches. This chain's CDR3 is CASSIPPGQGKYEQYF. DNA of the CDR3: TGCGCCAGCAGCATACCGCCGGGACAGGGGAAGTACGAGCAGTACTTC.

This clonotype occurred a few times. The J gene is TRBJ1-2, the V gene TRBV20-1; D is unresolved. Trimming stripped 6 bases from V and 8 bases from J, with 22 bases between. The CDR3 loop spans 14 amino acids. The germline V gene encodes CDR1 DFQATT and CDR2 SNEGSKA (reference sequence). This CDR3 reads CSAPNGSMSAGYTF. DNA for the CDR3: TGCAGTGCCCCAAACGGATCAATGAGTGCGGGCTACACCTTC.

This clonotype was seen at least ten times. The chain combines TRBV24-1 with TRBJ2-1, with a possible D match to TRBD2 (5 bases). The CDR3 is 14 residues long. V was clipped by 9 bases and J by 7 bases, with 18 bases between them. The germline gives CDR1 KGHDR, CDR2 SFDVKD. The CDR3 here is CATGRSGLKNEQFF. CDR3 sequence (DNA): TGTGCCACCGGGCGCTCCGGACTTAAAAATGAGCAGTTCTTC.

The chain recombines TRBV5-4 with TRBJ1-1, with 9 bases fitting TRBD1. Germline V gene sequence: CDR1 SGHNT, CDR2 YYREEE (reference sequence). V trimming: 3 bases; J trimming: 5 bases; junction bases outside the gene matches: 14. This CDR3 contains 17 residues. CDR3 protein: CASSWGHLTGGNTEAFF. DNA of the CDR3: TGTGCCAGCAGCTGGGGCCATCTGACAGGGGGGAATACTGAAGCTTTCTTT.

The chain uses TRBV18 and TRBJ2-2; TRBD1 is a possible D gene (6 bases). V lost 4 bases, J lost 0 bases, and 12 bases lay in between. Germline lookup yields CDR1 KGHSH and CDR2 LQKENI. The CDR3 runs to 16 residues. This chain's CDR3 is CASSLNRQANTGELFF. CDR3 sequence (DNA): TGTGCCAGCTCACTTAACCGACAGGCGAACACCGGGGAGCTGTTTTTT.

This clonotype turned up a few times. The chain employs TRBV12-3 or TRBV12-4 and TRBJ1-4, with D uncertain. This CDR3 region has 14 residues. Between the trimmed V and J ends, which lost 5 bases and 4 bases, there was a span of 11 bases. CDR3 nucleotide sequence: TGTGCCAGCAGTCCTGACGGCCTTAATGAAAAACTGTTTTTT. Translating gives CASSPDGLNEKLFF.

This clonotype came up a few times. The V gene is TRBV10-3, the J gene TRBJ2-3, with D perhaps matching TRBD2 (5 bases). The CDR3 totals 16 residues. Per germline, CDR1 ENHRY and CDR2 SYGVKD. Trimming shortened V by 1 base and J by 2 bases, and 13 bases separated the two germline ends. CDR3 amino acids: CAISELQRTYTDTQYF. CDR3 in DNA: TGTGCCATCAGTGAGTTACAGCGGACCTACACAGATACGCAGTATTTT.

Only a few counts were recorded for this clonotype. The chain links TRBV5-1 to TRBJ2-1; D may match TRBD1 or TRBD2 (5 bases each). Germline assignment: CDR1 SGHRS and CDR2 YFSETQ. V was cut by 0 bases and J by 6 bases, with 13 bases left in between. The CDR3 sequence is 15 residues long. CDR3 nucleotide sequence: TGCGCCAGCAGCTTGGAAGGGGTGAGGGGCAATGAGCAGTTCTTC. Its protein is CASSLEGVRGNEQFF.

This clonotype was seen only a few times. The chain employs TRBV15 and TRBJ2-3, with D tentatively TRBD2 (6 bases). The CDR3 sequence is 16 residues long. Germline values: CDR1 LNHNV, CDR2 YYDKDF (reference sequence). V gave up 0 bases and J gave up 2 bases, with 12 bases separating them. CDR3 coding DNA: TGTGCCACCAGCAGAGATAGGGCGGGATACACAGATACGCAGTATTTT. Translating gives CATSRDRAGYTDTQYF.

This chain links TRBV7-6 with TRBJ2-1, with 11 nucleotides matching TRBD2. CDR3 length: 18 residues. Trimming at V came to 6 bases and at J to 1 base, leaving 11 bases not matched to a gene. Germline V gene lookup returns CDR1 SGHVS and CDR2 FNYEAQ. The CDR3 reads CASSPGLAGLLSYNEQFF. The CDR3 nucleotides read TGTGCCAGCAGTCCTGGACTAGCGGGTCTTCTTTCCTACAATGAGCAGTTCTTC.

The chain couples TRBV5-1 to TRBJ2-3, with 10 bases fitting TRBD2. After removal of 2 bases from V and 6 bases from J, the junction contained 15 bases not matched to a gene. Looked up from germline, CDR1 is SGHRS and CDR2 is YFSETQ. The CDR3 runs to 18 residues. In DNA, the CDR3 is TGCGCCAGCAGCTTTCCGCCAAGCGGGAGGGCTCTTGGTGATACGCAGTATTTT. Amino acids: CASSFPPSGRALGDTQYF. The whole variable domain, filled in from reference TRBV5-1 and TRBJ2-3, reads KAGVTQTPRYLIKTRGQQVTLSCSPISGHRSVSWYQQTPGQGLQFLFEYFSETQRNKGNFPGRFSGRQFSNSRSEMNVSTLELGDSALYLCASSFPPSGRALGDTQYFGPGTRLTVL.

In this sample, this clonotype turned up a few times. Just one base apart from a much larger clone, this may be a read error. This sequence joins TRBV5-1 and TRBJ2-2; D might be TRBD1 (6 bases). Germline lookup yields CDR1 SGHRS and CDR2 YFSETQ. This CDR3 comprises 15 residues. V shed 2 bases and J shed 0 bases, with 8 bases lying between them. The CDR3: CASSFGQTNTGELFF. CDR3 nucleotides: TGCGCCAGCAGCTTTGGACAGACGAACACCGGGGAGCTGTTTTTT.

This clonotype was counted a few times. The chain uses TRBV5-1 and TRBJ2-1, with D perhaps assigned TRBD1 or TRBD2 (6 bases each). Trimming took off 6 bases at V and 0 bases at J, with 16 bases between the two ends. CDR1 and CDR2 (germline): SGHRS, YFSETQ. The CDR3 is made up of 16 amino acids. CDR3 residues: CASNPLGGSSYNEQFF. The CDR3 region has the DNA TGCGCCAGCAACCCCCTAGGGGGGAGCTCCTACAATGAGCAGTTCTTC. The full variable domain, its missing parts supplied by reference TRBV5-1 and TRBJ2-1, is KAGVTQTPRYLIKTRGQQVTLSCSPISGHRSVSWYQQTPGQGLQFLFEYFSETQRNKGNFPGRFSGRQFSNSRSEMNVSTLELGDSALYLCASNPLGGSSYNEQFFGPGTRLTVL.

The chain has TRBV12-3 or TRBV12-4 and TRBJ1-1, with 9 bases matching TRBD1. V was clipped by 6 bases and J by 4 bases; unmatched bases: 9. CDR3 length: 15 residues. CDR3 nucleotide sequence: TGTGCCAGCAGCCGGGGACAGGGTCTGGGCACTGAAGCTTTCTTT. It encodes CASSRGQGLGTEAFF.

The genes are TRBV3-1 and TRBJ2-5; unclear D gene. CDR1 and CDR2 from the germline V gene are LGHDT and YNNKEL (reference sequence). The V and J ends lost 0 bases and 3 bases respectively, with 8 bases between them. CDR3 length: 14 amino acids. This chain's CDR3 is CASSQEYEEETQYF. CDR3 DNA sequence: TGTGCCAGCAGCCAAGAGTACGAGGAAGAGACCCAGTACTTC.

CDR3 protein: CSAKREGPYSTDTQYF. CDR3 bases: TGCAGTGCTAAGCGGGAGGGCCCCTATAGCACAGATACGCAGTATTTT. The gene calls are TRBV20-1 and TRBJ2-3, with 10 bases that match TRBD2. The CDR3 is 16 amino acids. Looked up from germline, CDR1 is DFQATT and CDR2 is SNEGSKA (reference sequence). Losses at the gene ends were 4 bases for V and 0 bases for J; bases not matched to a gene: 7.